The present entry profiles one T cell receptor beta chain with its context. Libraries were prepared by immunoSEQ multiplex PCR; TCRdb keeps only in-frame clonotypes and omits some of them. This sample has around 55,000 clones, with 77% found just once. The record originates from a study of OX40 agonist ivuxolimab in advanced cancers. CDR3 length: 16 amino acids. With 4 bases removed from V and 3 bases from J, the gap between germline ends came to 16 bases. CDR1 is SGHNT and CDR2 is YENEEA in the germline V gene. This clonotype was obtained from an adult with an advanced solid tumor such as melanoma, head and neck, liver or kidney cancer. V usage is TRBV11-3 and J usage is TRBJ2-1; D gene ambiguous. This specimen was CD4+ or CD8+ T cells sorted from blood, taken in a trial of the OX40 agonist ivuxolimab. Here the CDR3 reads CASSSKDGSHYNEQFF. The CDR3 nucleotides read TGTGCCAGCAGCTCCAAGGATGGGTCCCACTACAATGAGCAGTTCTTC.